This is a list of T cell receptor beta chains from one sample in a study of cytomegalovirus exposure and HLA in healthy donors. The assay was immunoSEQ multiplex PCR, and TCRdb's table has in-frame clones only and misses some. The sample consists of 85,000 to 130,000 clones, 88% of them appearing once. The specimen was PBMCs. Receptors originate from a woman under 30 in good health and CMV-seropositive. CDR3s include the opening cysteine and the closing phenylalanine or tryptophan. A D gene is named only where the DNA matches it firmly. For some rows the clone size is stated as once, few or many, or as a class when expanded; others skip it.

size	D	V	J	DNA	CDR3
-	TRBD1	TRBV7-9	TRBJ2-7	TGTGCCAGCAGCTCCTACCGGGACAGGGGGCTGTACGAGCAGTACTTC	CASSSYRDRGLYEQYF
-	-	TRBV27	TRBJ1-4	TGTGCCAGCAGTTCGGGCAGGGCGGATGAAAAACTGTTTTTT	CASSSGRADEKLFF
once	TRBD2	TRBV5-1	TRBJ2-2	TGCGCCAGCAGCTTTCCCGGGACTAGCGACACCGGGGAGCTGTTTTTT	CASSFPGTSDTGELFF
-	-	TRBV6-6	TRBJ1-5	TGTGCCAGCAGCAGCACAGGTAATCAGCCCCAGCATTTT	CASSSTGNQPQHF
-	-	TRBV4-1	TRBJ1-5	TGCGCCAGCAGCCAAGATGGACAGCCGAATCAGCCCCAGCATTTT	CASSQDGQPNQPQHF
-	-	TRBV2	TRBJ1-2	TGTGCCAGCAGTGAAGAGGCACAGTTCAGAGGCTACACCTTC	CASSEEAQFRGYTF
-	-	TRBV19	TRBJ1-5	TGTGCCAGTAATCTGGACGGGGGAAATCAGCCCCAGCATTTT	CASNLDGGNQPQHF
-	TRBD1	TRBV6-6	TRBJ1-5	TGTGCCAGCAGTTACCCGGGACAGACCAATCAGCCCCAGCATTTT	CASSYPGQTNQPQHF
once	-	TRBV13	TRBJ2-5	TGTGCCAGCAGCTTATCTACCACGGAAGAGACCCAGTACTTC	CASSLSTTEETQYF
-	-	TRBV18	TRBJ2-7	TGTGCCAGCTCACCCCCAACGGGGAGCTCCTACGAGCAGTACTTC	CASSPPTGSSYEQYF
-	TRBD1	TRBV7-2	TRBJ1-1	TGTGCCAGCAGCCCCGGACAGGGAAACACTGAAGCTTTCTTT	CASSPGQGNTEAFF
-	TRBD1	TRBV10-3	TRBJ1-6	TGTGCCATCAGTTCCGGGACAGATTTTTTGAGCTCCTATAATTCACCCCTCCACTTT	CAISSGTDFLSSYNSPLHF
-	-	TRBV27	TRBJ1-4	TGTGCCAGCAGTCCCGCGGGATTGGGGAATGAAAAACTGTTTTTT	CASSPAGLGNEKLFF
-	-	TRBV4-1	TRBJ1-5	TGCGCCAGCAGCCGAGGGACAACTAGCAATCAGCCCCAGCATTTT	CASSRGTTSNQPQHF
-	-	TRBV6-5	TRBJ1-2	TGTGCCACCCCCAGGGGAGTCTGGGGCTACACCTTC	CATPRGVWGYTF
-	TRBD1	TRBV18	TRBJ2-5	TGTGCCAGCTCACCCCTGACAGGGGGCAGCGAGACCCAGTACTTC	CASSPLTGGSETQYF
once	TRBD1	TRBV5-1	TRBJ2-3	TGCGCCAGCAGCGGGGGACAGGGGGCAATAGATACGCAGTATTTT	CASSGGQGAIDTQYF
few	TRBD1	TRBV10-1	TRBJ2-2	TGCGCCAGCAGCCCGACAGGACAGGTCGGGGAGCTGTTTTTT	CASSPTGQVGELFF
few	TRBD1	TRBV6-5	TRBJ1-3	TGTGCCAGCAGCACAGGGGGCGGAAACACCATATATTTT	CASSTGGGNTIYF
-	-	TRBV6-1	TRBJ2-7	TGTGCCAGCAGTGAAGCGGCACACGTTACCTACGAGCAGTACTTC	CASSEAAHVTYEQYF
-	-	TRBV7-6	TRBJ1-1	TGTGCCAGCAGCTTAGCAGGACAAGGGAACACTGAAGCTTTCTTT	CASSLAGQGNTEAFF
-	TRBD1	TRBV19	TRBJ1-2	TGTGCCAGTAGTTACCGTACCGACAGGGATGAATATGGCTACACCTTC	CASSYRTDRDEYGYTF
-	TRBD2	TRBV9	TRBJ2-2	TGTGCCAGCAGCGTGGACACGGGACTACCCATTGGCACCGGGGAGCTGTTTTTT	CASSVDTGLPIGTGELFF
-	TRBD2	TRBV28	TRBJ2-3	TGTGCCAGCAGTTTTACTAGCGGGGGGGCATCTAGCACAGATACGCAGTATTTT	CASSFTSGGASSTDTQYF
-	-	TRBV6-4	TRBJ1-1	TGTGCCAGCAGTGAGGACAGGAACACTGAAGCTTTCTTT	CASSEDRNTEAFF
-	TRBD2	TRBV9	TRBJ2-5	TGTGCCAGCAGCGTAGACCCGGGGGGGGGCGAAGAGACCCAGTACTTC	CASSVDPGGGEETQYF
-	TRBD1	TRBV7-2	TRBJ1-6	TGTGCCAGCAGACACCGGACAGGGATCTCCAATTCACCCCTCCACTTT	CASRHRTGISNSPLHF
once	-	TRBV6-6	TRBJ1-1	TGTGCCAGCAGTCTTCAGGAGGACACTGAAGCTTTCTTT	CASSLQEDTEAFF
-	TRBD1	TRBV25-1	TRBJ1-5	TGTGCCAGCAGTGACCTTCGGACAGGGGATAATCAGCCCCAGCATTTT	CASSDLRTGDNQPQHF
once	-	TRBV7-9	TRBJ1-5	TGTGCCAGCAGCTTAGTGTACGGGGGGGATAGCAATCAGCCCCAGCATTTT	CASSLVYGGDSNQPQHF
-	-	TRBV6-1	TRBJ1-3	TGTGCCAGCAGTGGGACTTCTGGAAACACCATATATTTT	CASSGTSGNTIYF
-	TRBD2	TRBV11-2	TRBJ2-3	TGTGCCAGCAGCTTACTAGCGGGGGGGGCAGATACGCAGTATTTT	CASSLLAGGADTQYF
-	-	TRBV28	TRBJ2-2	TGTGCCAGCAGTTTCAGGCTGGCCGGGGAGCTGTTTTTT	CASSFRLAGELFF
-	TRBD2	TRBV6-5	TRBJ2-1	TGTGCCAGCAGTTATAGGACTAGCTACAATGAGCAGTTCTTC	CASSYRTSYNEQFF
-	TRBD1	TRBV28	TRBJ2-4	TGTGCCAGCAGTGCATCGCCGGGACAGGGTGACATTCAGTACTTC	CASSASPGQGDIQYF
-	-	TRBV10-1	TRBJ2-3	TGCGCCAGCAGTGCCAGTATGGTCATGGATACGCAGTATTTT	CASSASMVMDTQYF
-	TRBD1	TRBV6-6	TRBJ1-2	TGTGCCAGCAGCCCCAACAGGGGGTATGGCTACACCTTC	CASSPNRGYGYTF
-	TRBD2	TRBV29-1	TRBJ2-5	TGCAGCGTGGGGGTAGCGGGGGGGCCCTTGGAGACCCAGTACTTC	CSVGVAGGPLETQYF
-	TRBD1	TRBV19	TRBJ2-7	TGTGCCAGTAGACGGACAGGGGTCGACGAGCAGTACTTC	CASRRTGVDEQYF
-	TRBD2	TRBV19	TRBJ2-1	TGTGCCAGTAGTCAAAGCGGGGGTGTTTACAATGAGCAGTTCTTC	CASSQSGGVYNEQFF